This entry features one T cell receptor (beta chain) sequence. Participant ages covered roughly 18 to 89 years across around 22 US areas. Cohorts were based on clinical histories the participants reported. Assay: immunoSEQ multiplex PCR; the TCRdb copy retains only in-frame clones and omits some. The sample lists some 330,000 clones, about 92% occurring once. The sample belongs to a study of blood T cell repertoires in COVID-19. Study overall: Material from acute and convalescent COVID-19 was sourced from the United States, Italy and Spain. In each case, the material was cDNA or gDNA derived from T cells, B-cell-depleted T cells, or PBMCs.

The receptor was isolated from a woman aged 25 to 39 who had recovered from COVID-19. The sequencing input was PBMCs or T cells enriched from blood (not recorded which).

The CDR3 region is CASSRSGVSGNTIYF. CDR3 coding DNA: TGTGCCAGCAGTCGCTCGGGTGTCTCTGGAAACACCATATATTTT. The chain joins TRBV27 to TRBJ1-3; D is uncertain. CDR3 length: 15 residues. Trimming left V 5 bases short and J 0 bases short, with 11 bases between. Germline assignment: CDR1 MNHEY and CDR2 SMNVEV (reference sequence).